Presented here are 19 T cell receptor beta chains from one specimen sequenced in a study of glioma-infiltrating T cells after dendritic cell vaccination. Time point defined: after dendritic cell vaccination, including at tumor progression/relapse. TCRdb's copy holds only in-frame clones and misses some; the assay was immunoSEQ multiplex PCR. The sample contains 90,000 to 95,000 clones, about 81% of which appear only once. The sample here was blood, taken after dendritic cell vaccination. These receptors originate from a human donor with glioblastoma.

The chain combines TRBV19 with TRBJ2-5, with 11 bases matching TRBD2. The CDR3 extends over 15 amino acids. V lost 5 bases to trimming and J lost 5 bases; unmatched junction nucleotides: 7. The germline V gene has CDR1 LNHDA and CDR2 SQIVND (reference sequence). CDR3 nucleotides: TGTGCCAGTAGTTCCGGGACTAGCGGCGGGGAGACCCAGTACTTC. The encoded protein is CASSSGTSGGETQYF.

The chain couples TRBV19 to TRBJ1-4; 8 bases match TRBD1. Germline CDR1 is LNHDA and CDR2 is SQIVND (reference sequence). The J segment lost 2 bases and the V segment lost 7 bases, leaving 12 bases of the junction unmatched. This CDR3 has 17 residues. For the CDR3, the DNA is TGTGCCAGTACCCCTGGACAGGGAAGGTTCACTAATGAAAAACTGTTTTTT. It encodes CASTPGQGRFTNEKLFF.

The chain joins TRBV2 to TRBJ1-2; 12 positions match TRBD1. V shed 6 bases, J shed 8 bases, and the junction held 7 bases outside the gene matches. The CDR3 is made up of 14 amino acids. Germline assignment: CDR1 SNHLY and CDR2 FYNNEI. DNA for the CDR3: TGTGCCAGCAGCGGGACAGGGGGCGTTGGAGGCTACACCTTC. It is translated as CASSGTGGVGGYTF.

The V gene is TRBV7-9, the J gene TRBJ2-7; 9 nucleotides align to TRBD2. V trimming: 3 bases; J trimming: 3 bases; junction bases outside the gene matches: 3. From germline, CDR1 is SEHNR and CDR2 FQNEAQ (reference sequence). The CDR3 extends over 14 amino acids. DNA for the CDR3: TGTGCCAGCAGCTTGGGAGCGGGAGGCTACGAGCAGTACGTC. This translates into CASSLGAGGYEQYV.

This clone was seen more than once but under ten times. V gene TRBV30 combines with J gene TRBJ1-2, with 9 bases aligning to TRBD1. J lost 8 bases, V lost 3 bases, and 13 bases had no gene match. This CDR3 is 15 amino acids long. CDR1 and CDR2 (germline): GTSNPN, SVGIG (reference sequence). The CDR3 loop reads CAWRIPGTGLQGYTF. CDR3 sequence (DNA): TGTGCCTGGAGAATACCCGGGACAGGGTTACAGGGCTACACCTTC.

This clone occurred once. The chain combines TRBV29-1 with TRBJ2-3, with D tentatively TRBD1 (6 bases). This CDR3 is built from 14 residues. Trimming shortened V by 7 bases and J by 2 bases, and 16 bases separated the two germline ends. Germline CDR1 and CDR2: SQVTM and ANQGSEA. The CDR3, as DNA: TGCAGCGCACGCAGGGGCAGTAACACAGATACGCAGTATTTT. Its protein product is CSARRGSNTDTQYF.

The chain uses TRBV5-6 and TRBJ2-7, with 7 nucleotides matching TRBD1. This CDR3 comprises 12 residues. Germline V lookup: CDR1 SGHDT, CDR2 YYEEEE. The V segment lost 1 base and the J segment 6 bases; nucleotides outside the gene matches: 1. The CDR3 nucleotides are TGTGCCAGCAGCTTGAGACAGGGCGAGCAGTACGTC. Its protein is CASSLRQGEQYV.

The genes are TRBV9 and TRBJ2-3; tentative D call: TRBD2 (5 bases). From germline, CDR1 is SGDLS and CDR2 YYNGEE. The CDR3 is 15 residues long. V was trimmed by 2 bases and J by 2 bases, leaving 12 bases between them. CDR3 sequence: CASSVGGGFTDTQYF. In DNA, the CDR3 is TGTGCCAGCAGCGTCGGCGGAGGCTTCACAGATACGCAGTATTTT.

The rearrangement joins TRBV7-2 to TRBJ2-5; 7 positions agree with TRBD2. Germline CDR1 is SGHTA and CDR2 is FQGNSA. This CDR3 spans 16 amino acids. V dropped 1 base and J dropped 5; count of bases not matched to a gene: 10. The CDR3 DNA sequence: TGTGCCAGCAGCTTAGGGACTAGGGGACTATTCGAGACCCAGTACTTC. Translating gives CASSLGTRGLFETQYF.

The genes are TRBV9 and TRBJ1-3; TRBD1 matches at 7 bases. The CDR3 contains 15 residues. CDR1 and CDR2 from the germline V gene are SGDLS and YYNGEE. V lost 3 bases and J lost 7; bases outside the gene matches: 10. CDR3 coding DNA: TGTGCCAGCAGCGCGACAGGGAATATTGTTAACACCATATATTTT. This codes for CASSATGNIVNTIYF.

Concerning this clone: This specimen includes other DNA sequences encoding the same CDR3. This chain uses TRBV18 with TRBJ2-3; 9 nucleotides line up with TRBD1. The V gene's germline CDR1 is KGHSH and CDR2 LQKENI. Germline trimming cut 3 bases from V and 0 bases from J; bases unmatched to any gene: 1. This CDR3 has 15 amino acids. In DNA, the CDR3 is TGTGCCAGCTCACCGACAGGGGGTAGCACAGATACGCAGTATTTT. It codes for CASSPTGGSTDTQYF.

Regarding this clone: Additional DNA sequences in this sample encode the identical CDR3. V and J are TRBV27 and TRBJ1-1; no clear D. Germline V gives CDR1 MNHEY, CDR2 SMNVEV (reference sequence). V lost 6 bases to trimming and J lost 1 base, with 9 bases between them. The length of the CDR3 is 13 residues. The CDR3 DNA reads TGTGCCAGCAGCTTTAGTCGGAACACTGAAGCTTTCTTT. It is translated as CASSFSRNTEAFF.

The rearrangement joins TRBV7-9 to TRBJ1-1; possible D gene TRBD1, 5 bases. The V and J ends lost 1 base and 13 bases respectively, with 16 bases between them. The CDR3 spans 13 residues. Germline CDR1 SEHNR, CDR2 FQNEAQ (reference sequence). CDR3 coding DNA: TGTGCCAGCAGCTTAGACGGGACTTACGTAGGTTTCTTT. Protein product: CASSLDGTYVGFF.

The chain is built from TRBV5-6 and TRBJ2-3, with D perhaps TRBD2 (6 bases). The CDR3 sequence is 16 residues long. Trimming pared 2 bases from V and 2 bases from J, leaving 15 bases between. In germline, CDR1 is SGHDT, CDR2 YYEEEE. The CDR3: CASSLATKRATDTQYF. The CDR3 coding sequence is TGTGCCAGCAGCTTAGCTACTAAGCGGGCCACAGATACGCAGTATTTT.

The chain joins TRBV5-6 to TRBJ2-3; D ambiguous. Trimming took 3 bases from V and 0 from J, leaving 5 bases between them. Germline V gene sequence: CDR1 SGHDT, CDR2 YYEEEE. This CDR3 comprises 13 residues. CDR3 amino acids: CASSWQSTDTQYF. Written as DNA, the CDR3 is TGTGCCAGCAGCTGGCAGAGCACAGATACGCAGTATTTT. Using reference TRBV5-6 and TRBJ2-3 for the parts outside the CDR3, the full variable domain is DAGVTQSPTHLIKTRGQQVTLRCSPKSGHDTVSWYQQALGQGPQFIFQYYEEEERQRGNFPDRFSGHQFPNYSSELNVNALLLGDSALYLCASSWQSTDTQYFGPGTRLTVL.

CDR3 sequence reads: CASSLRVVLGLAGAESQETQYF. The CDR3 region has the DNA TGTGCCAGCAGTCTCAGGGTGGTTTTGGGACTAGCGGGGGCAGAATCTCAAGAGACCCAGTACTTC. The rearrangement uses TRBV27 and TRBJ2-5; 14 bases match TRBD2. With 5 bases clipped from V and 2 bases from J, the junction kept 22 bases outside the gene matches. The germline V gene has CDR1 MNHEY and CDR2 SMNVEV (reference sequence). CDR3 size: 22 residues.

The chain is built from TRBV2 and TRBJ1-4; no clear D gene. The CDR3 has 16 amino acids. Germline assignment: CDR1 SNHLY and CDR2 FYNNEI. V dropped 3 bases and J dropped 3 bases, with 14 bases sitting between them. The CDR3 sequence: CASSDREVPANEKLFF. The DNA for the CDR3 is TGTGCCAGCAGTGATAGGGAGGTACCAGCTAATGAAAAACTGTTTTTT.

The chain joins TRBV28 to TRBJ1-3; 8 nucleotides agree with TRBD1. This CDR3 comprises 16 residues. In germline, CDR1 is MDHEN, CDR2 SYDVKM. V shed 6 bases and J 2 bases; nucleotides not matched to a gene: 9. The CDR3 is CASSTQGVGAGNTIYF. The CDR3 DNA reads as TGTGCCAGCAGCACACAGGGGGTCGGCGCTGGAAACACCATATATTTT.

This chain uses TRBV5-1 with TRBJ2-3; 8 bases fit TRBD2. This CDR3 contains 16 residues. V trimming: 3 bases; J trimming: 0 bases; junction bases outside the gene matches: 6. Germline V gene data show CDR1 as SGHRS and CDR2 as YFSETQ. The CDR3 loop reads CASSWGASGSTDTQYF. CDR3 nucleotide sequence: TGCGCCAGCAGCTGGGGGGCTAGCGGGAGCACAGATACGCAGTATTTT. Looking up the rest from reference TRBV5-1 and TRBJ2-3 gives the full variable domain: KAGVTQTPRYLIKTRGQQVTLSCSPISGHRSVSWYQQTPGQGLQFLFEYFSETQRNKGNFPGRFSGRQFSNSRSEMNVSTLELGDSALYLCASSWGASGSTDTQYFGPGTRLTVL.